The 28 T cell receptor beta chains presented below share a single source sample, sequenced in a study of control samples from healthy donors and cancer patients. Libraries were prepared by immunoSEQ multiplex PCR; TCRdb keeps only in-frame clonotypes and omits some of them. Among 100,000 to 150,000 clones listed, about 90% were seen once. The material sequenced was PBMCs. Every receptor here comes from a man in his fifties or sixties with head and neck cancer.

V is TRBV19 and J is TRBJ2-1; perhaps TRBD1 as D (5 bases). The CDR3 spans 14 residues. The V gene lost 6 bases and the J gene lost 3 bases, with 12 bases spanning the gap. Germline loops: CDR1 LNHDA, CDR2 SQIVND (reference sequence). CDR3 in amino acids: CASSWGIRYNEQFF. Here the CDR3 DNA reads TGTGCCAGTAGCTGGGGCATTCGCTACAATGAGCAGTTCTTC.

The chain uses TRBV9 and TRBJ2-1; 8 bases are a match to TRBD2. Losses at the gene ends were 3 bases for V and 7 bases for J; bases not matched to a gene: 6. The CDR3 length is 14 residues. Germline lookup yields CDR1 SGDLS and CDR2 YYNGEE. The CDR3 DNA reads TGTGCCAGCAGCGCGGGAGGGCGGGTAAATGAGCAGTTCTTC. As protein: CASSAGGRVNEQFF.

This CDR3 reads CASSLVTATYEQYF. CDR3 coding DNA: TGCGCCAGCAGCTTAGTAACTGCAACCTACGAGCAGTACTTC. This chain connects TRBV5-1 to TRBJ2-7, with D uncertain. V was shortened by 2 bases and J by 2 bases, with 11 bases between the two germline ends. The V gene's germline CDR1 is SGHRS and CDR2 YFSETQ. The CDR3 runs to 14 residues.

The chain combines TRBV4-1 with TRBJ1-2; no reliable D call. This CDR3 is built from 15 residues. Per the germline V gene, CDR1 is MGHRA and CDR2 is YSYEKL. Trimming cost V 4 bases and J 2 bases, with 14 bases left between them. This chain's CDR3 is CASSLLDRENYGYTF. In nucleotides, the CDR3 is TGCGCCAGCAGCCTGCTCGATAGGGAGAACTATGGCTACACCTTC.

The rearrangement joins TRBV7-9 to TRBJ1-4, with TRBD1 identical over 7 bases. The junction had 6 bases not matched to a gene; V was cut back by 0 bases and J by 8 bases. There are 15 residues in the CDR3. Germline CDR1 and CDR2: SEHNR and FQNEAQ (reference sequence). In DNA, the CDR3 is TGTGCCAGCAGCTTAGCGAACAGGGGTGGGGAAAAACTGTTTTTT. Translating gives CASSLANRGGEKLFF.

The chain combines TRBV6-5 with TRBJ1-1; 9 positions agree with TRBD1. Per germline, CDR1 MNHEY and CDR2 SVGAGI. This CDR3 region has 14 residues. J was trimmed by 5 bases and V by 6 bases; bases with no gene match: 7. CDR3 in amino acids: CASSTGQGRTEAFF. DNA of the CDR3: TGTGCCAGCAGCACGGGACAGGGAAGGACTGAAGCTTTCTTT.

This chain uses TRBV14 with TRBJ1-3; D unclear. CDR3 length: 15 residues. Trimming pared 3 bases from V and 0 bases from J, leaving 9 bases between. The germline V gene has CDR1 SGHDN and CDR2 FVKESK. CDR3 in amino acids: CASSHPHSSGNTIYF. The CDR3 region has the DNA TGTGCCAGCAGCCACCCCCATAGCTCTGGAAACACCATATATTTT.

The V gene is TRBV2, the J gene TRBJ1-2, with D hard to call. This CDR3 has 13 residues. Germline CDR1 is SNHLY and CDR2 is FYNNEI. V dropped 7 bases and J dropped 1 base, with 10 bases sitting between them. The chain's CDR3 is CASTVHLNYGYTF. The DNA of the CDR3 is TGTGCCAGCACCGTCCACCTTAACTATGGCTACACCTTC.

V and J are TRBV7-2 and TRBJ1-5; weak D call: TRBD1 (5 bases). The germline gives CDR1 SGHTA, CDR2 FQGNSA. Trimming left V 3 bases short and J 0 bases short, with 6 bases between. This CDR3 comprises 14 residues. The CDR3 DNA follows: TGTGCCAGCAGCTTTGGGGCTAGCAATCAGCCCCAGCATTTT. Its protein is CASSFGASNQPQHF.

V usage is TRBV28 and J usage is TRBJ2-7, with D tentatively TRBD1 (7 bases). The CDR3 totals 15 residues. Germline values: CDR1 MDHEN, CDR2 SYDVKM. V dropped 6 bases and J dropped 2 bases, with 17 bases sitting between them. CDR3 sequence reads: CASSLDQGGPYEQYF. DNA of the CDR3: TGTGCCAGCAGCCTGGATCAGGGGGGCCCCTACGAGCAGTACTTC.

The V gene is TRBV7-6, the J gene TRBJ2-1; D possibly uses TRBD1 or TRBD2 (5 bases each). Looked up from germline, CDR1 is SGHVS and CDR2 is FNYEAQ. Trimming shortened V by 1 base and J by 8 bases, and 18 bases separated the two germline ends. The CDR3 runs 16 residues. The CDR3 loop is CASSLVLGPDVDEQFF. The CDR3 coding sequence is TGTGCCAGCAGCTTAGTGCTGGGACCGGACGTCGATGAGCAGTTCTTC.

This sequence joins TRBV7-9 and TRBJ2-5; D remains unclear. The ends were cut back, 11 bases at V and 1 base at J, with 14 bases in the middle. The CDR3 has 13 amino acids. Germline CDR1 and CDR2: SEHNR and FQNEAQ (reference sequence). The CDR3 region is CAGQALGQETQYF. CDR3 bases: TGTGCCGGCCAGGCATTGGGCCAAGAGACCCAGTACTTC.

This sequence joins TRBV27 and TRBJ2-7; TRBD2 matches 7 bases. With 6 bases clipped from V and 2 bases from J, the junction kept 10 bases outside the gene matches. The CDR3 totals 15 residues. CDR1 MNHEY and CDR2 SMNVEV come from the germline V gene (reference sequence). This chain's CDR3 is CASSPTREEAYEQYF. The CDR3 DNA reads TGTGCCAGCAGCCCGACCCGGGAGGAGGCCTACGAGCAGTACTTC.

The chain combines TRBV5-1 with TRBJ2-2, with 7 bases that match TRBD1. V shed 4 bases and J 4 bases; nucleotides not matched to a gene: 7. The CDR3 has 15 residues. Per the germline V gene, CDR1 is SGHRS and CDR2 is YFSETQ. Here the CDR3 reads CASSEGAGATGELFF. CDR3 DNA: TGCGCCAGCAGCGAGGGGGCTGGGGCCACCGGGGAGCTGTTTTTT.

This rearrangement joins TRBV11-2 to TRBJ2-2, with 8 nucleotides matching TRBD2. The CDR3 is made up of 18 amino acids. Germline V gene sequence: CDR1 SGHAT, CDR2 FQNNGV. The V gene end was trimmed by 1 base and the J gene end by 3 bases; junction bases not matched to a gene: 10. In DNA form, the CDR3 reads TGTGCCAGCAGCTTAGGGCTTAGCGGGGTGATAGACACCGGGGAGCTGTTTTTT. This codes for CASSLGLSGVIDTGELFF.

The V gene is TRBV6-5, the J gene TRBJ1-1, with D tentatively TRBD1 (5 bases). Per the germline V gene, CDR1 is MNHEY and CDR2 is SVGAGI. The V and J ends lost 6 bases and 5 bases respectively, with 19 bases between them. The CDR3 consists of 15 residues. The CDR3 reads CASSRQYGTGTEAFF. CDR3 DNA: TGTGCCAGCAGCCGACAGTACGGAACGGGAACTGAAGCTTTCTTT.

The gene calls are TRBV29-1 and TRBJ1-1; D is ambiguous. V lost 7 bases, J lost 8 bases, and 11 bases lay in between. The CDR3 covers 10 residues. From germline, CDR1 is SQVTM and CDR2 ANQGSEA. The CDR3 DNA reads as TGCAGCGCTAAACAGAACGAAGCTTTCTTT. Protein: CSAKQNEAFF.

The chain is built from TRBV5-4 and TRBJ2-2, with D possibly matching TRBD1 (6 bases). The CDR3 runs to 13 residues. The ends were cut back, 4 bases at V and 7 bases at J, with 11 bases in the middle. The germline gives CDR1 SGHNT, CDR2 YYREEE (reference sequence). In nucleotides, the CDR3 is TGTGCCAGCAGCGGGGGCAGTTTCGGGGAGCTGTTTTTT. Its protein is CASSGGSFGELFF.

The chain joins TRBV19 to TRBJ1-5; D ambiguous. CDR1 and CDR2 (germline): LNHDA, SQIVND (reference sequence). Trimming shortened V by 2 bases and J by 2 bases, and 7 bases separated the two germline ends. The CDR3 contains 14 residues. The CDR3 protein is CASSITRGNQPQHF. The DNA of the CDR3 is TGTGCCAGTAGTATAACCCGAGGCAATCAGCCCCAGCATTTT. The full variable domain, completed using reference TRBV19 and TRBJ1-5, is DGGITQSPKYLFRKEGQNVTLSCEQNLNHDAMYWYRQDPGQGLRLIYYSQIVNDFQKGDIAEGYSVSREKKESFPLTVTSAQKNPTAFYLCASSITRGNQPQHFGDGTRLSIL.

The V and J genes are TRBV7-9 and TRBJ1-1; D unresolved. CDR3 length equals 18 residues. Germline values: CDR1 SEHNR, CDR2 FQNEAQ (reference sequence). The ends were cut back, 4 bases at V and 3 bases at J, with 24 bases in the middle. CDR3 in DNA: TGTGCCAGCAGCTCCACCGGATTCCCTCTTTCTGGTGACACTGAAGCTTTCTTT. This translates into CASSSTGFPLSGDTEAFF.

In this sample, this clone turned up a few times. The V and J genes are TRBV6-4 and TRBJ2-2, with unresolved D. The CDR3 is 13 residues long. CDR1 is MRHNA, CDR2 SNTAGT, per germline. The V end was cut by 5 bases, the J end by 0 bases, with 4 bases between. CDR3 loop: CASSSPNTGELFF. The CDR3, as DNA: TGTGCCAGCAGTTCCCCGAACACCGGGGAGCTGTTTTTT.

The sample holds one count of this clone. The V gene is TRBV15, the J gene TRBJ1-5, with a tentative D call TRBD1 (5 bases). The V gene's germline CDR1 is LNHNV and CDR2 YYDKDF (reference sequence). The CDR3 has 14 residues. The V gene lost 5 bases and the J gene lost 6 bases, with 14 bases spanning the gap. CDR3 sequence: CATSPQRGAQPQHF. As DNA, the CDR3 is TGTGCCACCAGCCCGCAAAGGGGCGCTCAGCCCCAGCATTTT.

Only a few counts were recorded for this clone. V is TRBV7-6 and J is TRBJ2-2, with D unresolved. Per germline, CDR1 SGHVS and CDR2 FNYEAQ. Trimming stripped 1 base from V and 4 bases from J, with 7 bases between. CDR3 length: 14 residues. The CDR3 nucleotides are TGTGCCAGCAGCTTAGGGGCCATCACCGGGGAGCTGTTTTTT. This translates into CASSLGAITGELFF.

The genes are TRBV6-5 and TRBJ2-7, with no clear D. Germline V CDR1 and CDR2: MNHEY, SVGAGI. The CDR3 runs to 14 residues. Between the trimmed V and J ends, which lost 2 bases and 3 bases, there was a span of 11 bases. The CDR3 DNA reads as TGTGCCAGCAGTTACGGGTTTGAGAGCTACGAGCAGTACTTC. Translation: CASSYGFESYEQYF.

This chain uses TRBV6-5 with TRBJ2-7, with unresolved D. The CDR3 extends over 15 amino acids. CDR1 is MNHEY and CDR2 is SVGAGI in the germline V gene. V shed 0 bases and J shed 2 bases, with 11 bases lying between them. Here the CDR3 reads CASSYSLWEAYEQYF. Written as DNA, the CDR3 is TGTGCCAGCAGTTACTCTCTCTGGGAAGCCTACGAGCAGTACTTC.

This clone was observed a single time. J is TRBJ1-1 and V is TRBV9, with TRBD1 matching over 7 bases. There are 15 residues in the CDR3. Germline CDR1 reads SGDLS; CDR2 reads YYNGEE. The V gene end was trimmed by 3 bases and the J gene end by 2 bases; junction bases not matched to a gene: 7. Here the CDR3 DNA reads TGTGCCAGCAGCGCAATACAGGGGCATAACACTGAAGCTTTCTTT. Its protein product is CASSAIQGHNTEAFF.

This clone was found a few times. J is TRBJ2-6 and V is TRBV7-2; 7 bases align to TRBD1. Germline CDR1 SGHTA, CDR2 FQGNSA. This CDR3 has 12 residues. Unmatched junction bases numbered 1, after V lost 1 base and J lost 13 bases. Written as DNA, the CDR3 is TGTGCCAGCAGCTTAGACAGGGGTGTCCTGACTTTC. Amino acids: CASSLDRGVLTF.

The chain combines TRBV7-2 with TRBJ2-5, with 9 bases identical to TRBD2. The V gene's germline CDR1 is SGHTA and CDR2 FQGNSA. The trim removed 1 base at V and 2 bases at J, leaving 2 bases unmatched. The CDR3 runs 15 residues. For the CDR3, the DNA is TGTGCCAGCAGCTTAGAGGGACTAGCACAAGAGACCCAGTACTTC. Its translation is CASSLEGLAQETQYF.